These 30 T cell receptor beta chains were sequenced from one sample in a study of blood T cell repertoires in COVID-19. Assay used: immunoSEQ multiplex PCR; TCRdb lists only in-frame clones, some missing. The repertoire holds 300,000 to 400,000 clones, around 90% seen once, with around 9.9% in the top ten. The sample taken for sequencing was peripheral blood. Receptor source: a man aged 30 to 45 with COVID-19, enrolled during active disease.

A single count supports this clone. The chain employs TRBV7-9 and TRBJ2-3, with D possibly matching TRBD2 (5 bases). There are 13 residues in the CDR3. Germline CDR1 SEHNR, CDR2 FQNEAQ (reference sequence). V lost 5 bases and J lost 5, with 11 bases in between. CDR3 sequence (DNA): TGTGCCAGCAGCCCGAGGGTGGGAGATACGCAGTATTTT. This encodes CASSPRVGDTQYF.

The genes are TRBV13 and TRBJ1-1; D is perhaps TRBD1 (5 bases). V was pared by 6 bases and J by 2 bases, with 13 bases between. The CDR3 length is 14 residues. Germline V CDR1 and CDR2: PRHDT, FYEKMQ (reference sequence). Here the CDR3 DNA reads TGTGCCAGCAGTTTCTCGACAGCTAACACTGAAGCTTTCTTT. Translation gives CASSFSTANTEAFF.

This clone was seen repeatedly, ten times or more. The gene calls are TRBV19 and TRBJ1-5; D unclear. CDR1 is LNHDA and CDR2 is SQIVND in the germline V gene (reference sequence). The CDR3 runs to 15 residues. Between the trimmed V and J ends, which lost 6 bases and 3 bases, there was a span of 15 bases. CDR3 sequence reads: CASRDSNSYNQPQHF. DNA of the CDR3: TGTGCCAGTAGGGACTCCAACAGTTACAATCAGCCCCAGCATTTT.

The chain is built from TRBV28 and TRBJ2-2; D may be TRBD1 (5 bases). Between the trimmed V and J ends, which lost 7 bases and 4 bases, there was a span of 19 bases. Germline CDR1 and CDR2: MDHEN and SYDVKM. CDR3 length: 16 amino acids. CDR3 DNA: TGTGCCAGCACCATTGATCTGCAGGGCGGCACCGGGGAGCTGTTTTTT. Its protein is CASTIDLQGGTGELFF.

This clone was observed a handful of times. CDR3 in DNA: TGTGCCAGCAGTCGGGGGGGACAGGGGTCCAGCACCGGGGAGCTGTTTTTT. Translation: CASSRGGQGSSTGELFF. This sequence joins TRBV5-4 and TRBJ2-2; 10 bases fit TRBD1. The CDR3 loop spans 17 amino acids. Trimming at V came to 5 bases and at J to 4 bases, leaving 11 bases not matched to a gene. The germline gives CDR1 SGHNT, CDR2 YYREEE (reference sequence).

In this sample, this clone turned up once. The chain couples TRBV2 to TRBJ1-5, with a possible D match to TRBD1 (6 bases). Germline V CDR1 and CDR2: SNHLY, FYNNEI. The CDR3 is made up of 14 amino acids. Trimming cost V 4 bases and J 9 bases, with 16 bases left between them. The CDR3 DNA follows: TGTGCCAGCAGTGCCGGACACCCCAGGGGGCCCCAGCATTTT. This translates into CASSAGHPRGPQHF.

V usage is TRBV24-1 and J usage is TRBJ1-5; 8 bases line up with TRBD1. From germline, CDR1 is KGHDR and CDR2 SFDVKD. The J segment lost 1 base and the V segment lost 3 bases, leaving 1 base of the junction unmatched. This CDR3 is built from 15 residues. Here the CDR3 reads CATSDRQGSNQPQHF. In DNA form, the CDR3 reads TGTGCCACCAGTGATAGACAGGGGAGCAATCAGCCCCAGCATTTT.

The chain links TRBV18 to TRBJ2-6; D ambiguous. The CDR3 covers 16 residues. V was clipped by 4 bases and J by 0 bases, with 10 bases between them. Germline values: CDR1 KGHSH, CDR2 LQKENI. The CDR3 loop reads CASSRPGFSGANVLTF. The CDR3 DNA reads TGTGCCAGCTCACGTCCCGGGTTCTCTGGGGCCAACGTCCTGACTTTC.

The J gene is TRBJ2-2, the V gene TRBV4-3; TRBD1 agrees at 7 bases. V lost 4 bases to trimming and J lost 3 bases; unmatched junction nucleotides: 5. The CDR3 contains 15 residues. Looked up from germline, CDR1 is LGHNA and CDR2 is YSLEER. CDR3 in DNA: TGCGCCAGCAGCCTACGACAGGGATACACCGGGGAGCTGTTTTTT. Protein product: CASSLRQGYTGELFF.

The chain recombines TRBV18 with TRBJ1-5; 7 bases align to TRBD1. Trimming at V came to 6 bases and at J to 0 bases, leaving 14 bases not matched to a gene. The CDR3 extends over 18 amino acids. Looked up from germline, CDR1 is KGHSH and CDR2 is LQKENI. CDR3 bases: TGTGCCAGCTCCGAGGGGGCGACGACCTTTTATAGCAATCAGCCCCAGCATTTT. This translates into CASSEGATTFYSNQPQHF.

V gene TRBV7-9 combines with J gene TRBJ2-3, with 9 nucleotides matching TRBD2. The CDR3 loop spans 16 amino acids. Germline V CDR1 and CDR2: SEHNR, FQNEAQ (reference sequence). J gave up 5 bases and V 2 bases, and 8 bases lay outside the gene matches. In nucleotides, the CDR3 is TGTGCCAGCAGCTTACTCGTTAGCGGGGGTGTAGATACGCAGTATTTT. Amino acids: CASSLLVSGGVDTQYF.

The chain couples TRBV10-3 to TRBJ1-1; 7 positions agree with TRBD1. Germline V gives CDR1 ENHRY, CDR2 SYGVKD. The CDR3 loop spans 14 amino acids. V dropped 10 bases and J dropped 4; count of bases not matched to a gene: 12. The CDR3 DNA sequence: TGTGCCACTAGCATGGAACAGGGGATCACTGAAGCTTTCTTT. This encodes CATSMEQGITEAFF.

About this clone: Distinct nucleotide sequences in the sample also encode this CDR3. V gene TRBV19 combines with J gene TRBJ2-7; TRBD1 matches 9 bases. Losses at the gene ends were 3 bases for V and 4 bases for J; bases not matched to a gene: 4. CDR1 and CDR2 from the germline V gene are LNHDA and SQIVND (reference sequence). This CDR3 has 14 amino acids. The CDR3 DNA reads TGTGCCAGTAGTATCACAGGGGGCGTGTACGAGCAGTACTTC. Encoded protein: CASSITGGVYEQYF. The variable domain in full, with the rest retrieved from reference TRBV19 and TRBJ2-7, is DGGITQSPKYLFRKEGQNVTLSCEQNLNHDAMYWYRQDPGQGLRLIYYSQIVNDFQKGDIAEGYSVSREKKESFPLTVTSAQKNPTAFYLCASSITGGVYEQYFGPGTRLTVT.

This clone was picked up one time. The chain joins TRBV19 to TRBJ2-4, with a tentative D call TRBD1 (6 bases). CDR1 and CDR2 from the germline V gene are LNHDA and SQIVND (reference sequence). The CDR3 totals 13 residues. V shed 6 bases and J shed 6 bases, with 12 bases lying between them. The CDR3: CASRWAGVNIQYF. In DNA form, the CDR3 reads TGTGCCAGTAGATGGGCAGGGGTAAACATTCAGTACTTC.

CDR3 amino acids: CASSQSGGETQYF. CDR3 nucleotides: TGTGCCAGCAGCCAGTCGGGGGGGGAGACCCAGTACTTC. The V call is TRBV4-2, the J call TRBJ2-5; 8 nucleotides line up with TRBD2. This CDR3 region has 13 residues. Germline V CDR1 and CDR2: LGHNA, YNFKEQ. V dropped 3 bases and J dropped 5; count of bases not matched to a gene: 2.

The gene calls are TRBV29-1 and TRBJ2-7, with 8 positions matching TRBD1. Per the germline V gene, CDR1 is SQVTM and CDR2 is ANQGSEA. This CDR3 comprises 13 residues. With 4 bases clipped from V and 0 bases from J, the junction kept 2 bases outside the gene matches. This CDR3 is CSVGTGNSYEQYF. CDR3 sequence (DNA): TGCAGCGTTGGGACAGGGAACTCCTACGAGCAGTACTTC.

This chain uses TRBV6-5 with TRBJ1-2, with 7 bases matching TRBD1. The germline gives CDR1 MNHEY, CDR2 SVGAGI. The CDR3 runs 15 residues. The J segment lost 0 bases and the V segment lost 4 bases, leaving 5 bases of the junction unmatched. DNA for the CDR3: TGTGCCAGCAGTTTCAGGGACAGAGCTAACTATGGCTACACCTTC. Amino acids: CASSFRDRANYGYTF.

The chain uses TRBV4-3 and TRBJ1-1, with D tentatively TRBD1 (5 bases). The CDR3 contains 18 residues. The germline V gene has CDR1 LGHNA and CDR2 YSLEER. Trimming cost V 0 bases and J 0 bases, with 17 bases left between them. The CDR3 DNA reads as TGCGCCAGCAGCCAAGATTTAGGGGTGTTCAGAATGAACACTGAAGCTTTCTTT. Amino acid sequence: CASSQDLGVFRMNTEAFF.

The chain has TRBV9 and TRBJ2-3, with D hard to call. Germline values: CDR1 SGDLS, CDR2 YYNGEE. The CDR3 is made up of 17 amino acids. The germline V and J ends were trimmed by 0 bases and 2 bases, with 16 bases remaining between them. CDR3 loop: CASSVAFGSLVTDTQYF. The CDR3 DNA reads TGTGCCAGCAGCGTAGCGTTCGGTTCCCTAGTCACAGATACGCAGTATTTT.

The gene calls are TRBV5-6 and TRBJ1-4; 8 bases fit TRBD1. This CDR3 contains 13 residues. Germline CDR1 reads SGHDT; CDR2 reads YYEEEE. V lost 2 bases, J lost 7 bases, and 1 base stayed unmatched. CDR3 in amino acids: CASSFGTGEKLFF. In DNA, the CDR3 is TGTGCCAGCAGCTTCGGGACAGGTGAAAAACTGTTTTTT.

The chain is built from TRBV6-5 and TRBJ2-1; the match to TRBD1 covers 11 bases. The J segment lost 5 bases and the V segment lost 1 base, leaving 1 base of the junction unmatched. The CDR3 extends over 15 amino acids. Germline V lookup: CDR1 MNHEY, CDR2 SVGAGI. CDR3 sequence (DNA): TGTGCCAGCAGTTACTTGGACAGGGGGCACAATGAGCAGTTCTTC. Protein product: CASSYLDRGHNEQFF.

V usage is TRBV2 and J usage is TRBJ1-3, with 8 bases aligning to TRBD1. With V trimmed by 7 bases and J by 0 bases, 5 bases remained unmatched. Germline assignment: CDR1 SNHLY and CDR2 FYNNEI. The CDR3 has 15 amino acids. The CDR3 DNA follows: TGTGCCAGCATCTCCGGACAGGGCTCTGGAAACACCATATATTTT. Translated: CASISGQGSGNTIYF.

The chain has TRBV3-1 (or the pseudogene TRBV3-2) and TRBJ2-7; 9 nucleotides match TRBD1. In germline, CDR1 is LGHDT, CDR2 YNNKEL (reference sequence). The CDR3 contains 14 residues. The V segment lost 6 bases and the J segment 3 bases; nucleotides outside the gene matches: 6. The CDR3 loop is CASSVQGAVYEQYF. The CDR3 coding sequence is TGTGCCAGCAGTGTACAGGGGGCGGTCTACGAGCAGTACTTC.

The J gene is TRBJ1-4, the V gene TRBV5-1; no firm D call. The CDR3 covers 15 residues. Germline V gene sequence: CDR1 SGHRS, CDR2 YFSETQ. With 5 bases removed from V and 0 bases from J, the gap between germline ends came to 11 bases. As DNA, the CDR3 is TGCGCCAGCAGTTCCCTCGGGGCAACTAATGAAAAACTGTTTTTT. As protein: CASSSLGATNEKLFF.

The chain carries TRBV14 and TRBJ2-3; no clear D gene. The CDR3 consists of 13 residues. The ends were cut back, 6 bases at V and 6 bases at J, with 13 bases in the middle. The germline gives CDR1 SGHDN, CDR2 FVKESK. The DNA for the CDR3 is TGTGCCAGCAGGCCTTGGGCTTCTGATACGCAGTATTTT. It specifies CASRPWASDTQYF. Full variable domain (rest looked up from reference TRBV14 and TRBJ2-3): EAGVTQFPSHSVIEKGQTVTLRCDPISGHDNLYWYRRVMGKEIKFLLHFVKESKQDESGMPNNRFLAERTGGTYSTLKVQPAELEDSGVYFCASRPWASDTQYFGPGTRLTVL.

The chain has TRBV5-1 and TRBJ2-7; the D is unclear. Trimming took off 6 bases at V and 0 bases at J, with 10 bases between the two ends. The CDR3 is made up of 13 amino acids. Germline CDR1 reads SGHRS; CDR2 reads YFSETQ. The CDR3 reads CASNTPNSYEQYF. The DNA for the CDR3 is TGCGCCAGCAACACACCCAACTCCTACGAGCAGTACTTC.

The chain links TRBV27 to TRBJ2-3; D is unclear. CDR1 and CDR2 from the germline V gene are MNHEY and SMNVEV (reference sequence). V gave up 3 bases and J gave up 2 bases, with 9 bases separating them. The CDR3 is 14 residues long. CDR3 bases: TGTGCCAGCAGTTTTAAACTACCCACAGATACGCAGTATTTT. Amino acids: CASSFKLPTDTQYF.

This clone was seen a single time. The same CDR3 also results from other DNA sequences found in this sample. The chain uses TRBV7-9 and TRBJ2-2, with D perhaps matching TRBD2 (7 bases). Germline CDR1 and CDR2: SEHNR and FQNEAQ (reference sequence). Trimming took 8 bases from V and 4 from J, leaving 14 bases between them. The CDR3 has 14 amino acids. The CDR3 sequence is CASRRGGGTGELFF. The CDR3, as DNA: TGTGCCAGCCGAAGGGGGGGCGGCACCGGGGAGCTGTTTTTT.

The CDR3 region is CASSPWGGLSTDTQYF. The CDR3 coding sequence is TGTGCCAGCAGTCCCTGGGGGGGACTTTCGACAGATACGCAGTATTTT. This sequence joins TRBV6-2 or TRBV6-3 and TRBJ2-3, with 7 bases lining up with TRBD2. The J segment lost 3 bases and the V segment lost 5 bases, leaving 11 bases of the junction unmatched. Germline V gene sequence: CDR1 MNHEY, CDR2 SVGEGT. CDR3 length: 16 amino acids.

V and J are TRBV19 and TRBJ1-1, with D maybe TRBD1 (5 bases). The V and J ends lost 9 bases and 3 bases respectively, with 11 bases between them. CDR3 size: 12 residues. Germline V gene sequence: CDR1 LNHDA, CDR2 SQIVND (reference sequence). CDR3 protein: CASGGRDTEAFF. For the CDR3, the DNA is TGTGCCAGCGGGGGGAGGGACACTGAAGCTTTCTTT.